The 13 T cell receptor beta chains below come from one sample, sequenced in a study of brain T cells in children with intractable seizures. Sequencing was performed with immunoSEQ multiplex PCR; in TCRdb, only in-frame clones are kept and a portion is missing. The table shows a few hundred thousand clones, with about 93% occurring only once. Time point indicated: blood from clinic visit 5 months post-surgery; TSC patient then seizure free. Source: peripheral blood, taken less than 6 months after surgery. The origin of the receptors is a boy younger than two with tuberous sclerosis and intractable seizures.

The genes are TRBV5-1 and TRBJ1-4, with D possibly matching TRBD1 (5 bases). The germline V gene encodes CDR1 SGHRS and CDR2 YFSETQ. V gave up 4 bases and J gave up 2 bases, with 12 bases separating them. The CDR3 totals 15 residues. DNA of the CDR3: TGCGCCAGCAGCCCCTTGGGGGGGACTAATGAAAAACTGTTTTTT. This codes for CASSPLGGTNEKLFF.

The rearrangement joins TRBV27 to TRBJ1-6; TRBD1 might be the D (6 bases). Germline CDR1 MNHEY, CDR2 SMNVEV (reference sequence). The CDR3 extends over 18 amino acids. Trimming took 5 bases from V and 0 from J, leaving 17 bases between them. The CDR3 DNA follows: TGTGCCAGCAGTACAGGGAAGTCGCCCAGCTCCTATAATTCACCCCTCCACTTT. This encodes CASSTGKSPSSYNSPLHF.

The rearrangement uses TRBV3-1 (or the pseudogene TRBV3-2) and TRBJ2-3, with D possibly being TRBD1 or TRBD2 (5 bases each). In germline, CDR1 is LGHDT, CDR2 YNNKEL (reference sequence). The CDR3 extends over 16 amino acids. Trimming shortened V by 3 bases and J by 1 base, and 14 bases separated the two germline ends. The CDR3 protein is CASSQSPEGRTDTQYF. Written as DNA, the CDR3 is TGTGCCAGCAGCCAGTCTCCCGAGGGGCGCACAGATACGCAGTATTTT.

J is TRBJ2-3 and V is TRBV5-1, with D perhaps TRBD2 (6 bases). The CDR3 length is 15 residues. Germline CDR1 reads SGHRS; CDR2 reads YFSETQ. Trimming took off 3 bases at V and 5 bases at J, with 16 bases between the two ends. The CDR3 loop is CASSSMAGSVDTQYF. For the CDR3, the DNA is TGCGCCAGCAGCTCCATGGCGGGAAGTGTAGATACGCAGTATTTT.

The V and J genes are TRBV11-3 and TRBJ2-3; 8 nucleotides align to TRBD2. The CDR3 consists of 15 residues. Losses at the gene ends were 3 bases for V and 3 bases for J; bases not matched to a gene: 5. Germline V gene sequence: CDR1 SGHNT, CDR2 YENEEA. The CDR3 spells CASSFLAGGTDTQYF. CDR3 nucleotides: TGTGCCAGCAGCTTTTTGGCGGGAGGTACAGATACGCAGTATTTT.

CDR3 DNA sequence: TGTGCCAGCACCACTTGGGCGGGACGCATGAACACCGGGGAGCTGTTTTTT. This codes for CASTTWAGRMNTGELFF. The V gene is TRBV27, the J gene TRBJ2-2, with TRBD2 as a possible D gene (6 bases). The V end was cut by 7 bases, the J end by 1 base, with 19 bases between. CDR1 is MNHEY, CDR2 SMNVEV, per germline (reference sequence). This CDR3 is built from 17 residues.

The chain joins TRBV19 to TRBJ1-2, with 10 bases matching TRBD1. The ends lost 3 bases at V and 5 bases at J; junction bases unmatched: 6. Germline CDR1 LNHDA, CDR2 SQIVND (reference sequence). The CDR3 contains 15 residues. CDR3 protein: CASSIGDRGRYGYTF. In nucleotides, the CDR3 is TGTGCCAGTAGTATCGGGGACAGGGGTCGGTATGGCTACACCTTC.

V usage is TRBV6-4 and J usage is TRBJ1-1; D gene uncertain. This CDR3 contains 13 residues. Trimming pared 0 bases from V and 5 bases from J, leaving 7 bases between. Germline V gene lookup returns CDR1 MRHNA and CDR2 SNTAGT. The CDR3 loop reads CASSDSPGTEAFF. The CDR3 region has the DNA TGTGCCAGCAGTGACTCACCGGGAACTGAAGCTTTCTTT.

The chain employs TRBV13 and TRBJ1-5; 7 nucleotides match TRBD1. The V gene end was trimmed by 5 bases and the J gene end by 6 bases; junction bases not matched to a gene: 7. The CDR3 is made up of 14 amino acids. Germline CDR1 is PRHDT and CDR2 is FYEKMQ (reference sequence). The CDR3 nucleotides read TGTGCCAGCAGCCTGGGGTCAGGGGGTCAGCCCCAGCATTTT. As protein: CASSLGSGGQPQHF.

The chain links TRBV6-6 to TRBJ2-7, with TRBD1 as a possible D gene (6 bases). Germline lookup yields CDR1 MNHNY and CDR2 SVGAGI (reference sequence). V lost 2 bases and J lost 2, with 10 bases in between. The CDR3 has 14 amino acids. This CDR3 reads CASSYLRDTYEQYF. The CDR3 DNA reads TGTGCCAGCAGTTACCTCCGGGACACCTACGAGCAGTACTTC.

The V and J genes are TRBV4-2 and TRBJ2-5, with D possibly being TRBD2 (7 bases). The germline V and J ends were trimmed by 6 bases and 3 bases, with 23 bases remaining between them. The CDR3 extends over 17 amino acids. Germline V gene sequence: CDR1 LGHNA, CDR2 YNFKEQ. The DNA of the CDR3 is TGTGCCAGCAGTATAGGGGGGGACCGGGACTCAGAAGAGACCCAGTACTTC. Its protein product is CASSIGGDRDSEETQYF.

The chain joins TRBV24-1 to TRBJ1-5; a weak D match, TRBD1 (6 bases). The germline gives CDR1 KGHDR, CDR2 SFDVKD. V lost 3 bases and J 11 bases, leaving 16 bases between the germline ends. The CDR3 length is 14 residues. The DNA of the CDR3 is TGTGCCACCAGTGATCCCGCGACAGGAAGGGCCCAGCATTTT. This codes for CATSDPATGRAQHF.

The chain recombines TRBV6-1 with TRBJ1-1, with D maybe TRBD1 (6 bases). The CDR3 length is 16 residues. CDR1 MNHNS and CDR2 SASEGT come from the germline V gene. V lost 1 base to trimming and J lost 5 bases, with 17 bases between them. CDR3 region: CASSEEVYRAETEAFF. CDR3 nucleotides: TGTGCCAGCAGTGAAGAGGTCTACAGGGCCGAGACTGAAGCTTTCTTT.